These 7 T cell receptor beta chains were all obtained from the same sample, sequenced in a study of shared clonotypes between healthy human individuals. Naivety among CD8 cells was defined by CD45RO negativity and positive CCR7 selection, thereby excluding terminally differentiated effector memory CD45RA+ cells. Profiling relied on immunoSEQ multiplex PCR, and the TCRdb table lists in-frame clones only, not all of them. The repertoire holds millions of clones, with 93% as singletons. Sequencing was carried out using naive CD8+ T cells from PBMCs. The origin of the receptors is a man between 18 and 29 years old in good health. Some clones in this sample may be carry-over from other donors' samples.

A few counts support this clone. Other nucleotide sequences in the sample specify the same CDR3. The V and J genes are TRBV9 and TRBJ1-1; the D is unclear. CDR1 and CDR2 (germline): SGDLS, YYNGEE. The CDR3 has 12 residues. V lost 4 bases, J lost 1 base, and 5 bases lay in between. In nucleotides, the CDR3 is TGTGCCAGCAGCATGGGGAACACTGAAGCTTTCTTT. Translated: CASSMGNTEAFF. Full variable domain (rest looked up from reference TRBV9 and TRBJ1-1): DSGVTQTPKHLITATGQRVTLRCSPRSGDLSVYWYQQSLDQGLQFLIQYYNGEERAKGNILERFSAQQFPDLHSELNLSSLELGDSALYFCASSMGNTEAFFGQGTRLTVV.

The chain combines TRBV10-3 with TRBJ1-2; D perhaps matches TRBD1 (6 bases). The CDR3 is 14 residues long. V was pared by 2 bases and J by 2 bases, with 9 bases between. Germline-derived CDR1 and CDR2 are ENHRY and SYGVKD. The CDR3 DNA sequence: TGTGCCATCAGTGAGACGGGGGCGAACTATGGCTACACCTTC. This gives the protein CAISETGANYGYTF.

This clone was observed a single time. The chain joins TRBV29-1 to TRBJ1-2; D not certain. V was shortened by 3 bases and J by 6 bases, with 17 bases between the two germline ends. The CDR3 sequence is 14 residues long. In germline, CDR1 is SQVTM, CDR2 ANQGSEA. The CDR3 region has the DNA TGCAGCGTTGAGGATACCTGGGTTTATGATGGCTACACCTTC. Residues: CSVEDTWVYDGYTF.

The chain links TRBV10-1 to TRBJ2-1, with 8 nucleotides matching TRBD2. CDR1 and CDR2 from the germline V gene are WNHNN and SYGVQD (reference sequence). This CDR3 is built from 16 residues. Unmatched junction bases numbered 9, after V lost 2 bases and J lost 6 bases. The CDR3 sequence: CASSETAGVITNEQFF. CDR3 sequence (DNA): TGCGCCAGCAGTGAGACAGCGGGAGTTATTACCAATGAGCAGTTCTTC.

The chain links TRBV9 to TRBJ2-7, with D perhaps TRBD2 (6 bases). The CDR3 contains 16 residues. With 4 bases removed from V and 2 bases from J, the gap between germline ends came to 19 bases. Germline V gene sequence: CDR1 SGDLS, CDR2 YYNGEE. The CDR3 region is CASSPSWGVAAYEQYF. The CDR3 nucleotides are TGTGCCAGCAGCCCTTCGTGGGGGGTAGCGGCCTACGAGCAGTACTTC.

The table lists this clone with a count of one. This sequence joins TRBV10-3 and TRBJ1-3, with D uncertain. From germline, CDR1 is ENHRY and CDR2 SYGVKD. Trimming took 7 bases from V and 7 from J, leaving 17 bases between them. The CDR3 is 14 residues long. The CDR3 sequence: CAITSGPGGNTIYF. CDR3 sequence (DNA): TGTGCCATCACCTCGGGCCCCGGAGGGAACACCATATATTTT.

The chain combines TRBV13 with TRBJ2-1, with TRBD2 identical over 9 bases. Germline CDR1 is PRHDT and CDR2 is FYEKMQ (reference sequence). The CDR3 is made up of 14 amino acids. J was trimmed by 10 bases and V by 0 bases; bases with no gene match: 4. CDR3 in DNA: TGTGCCAGCAGCTTAGGTCTGCGGGAGGGGGAGCAGTTCTTC. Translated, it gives CASSLGLREGEQFF.